These 17 T cell receptor beta chains came from one sample sequenced in a study of response to subunit inactivated influenza vaccine. TCRdb used MiXCR to reprocess the RT-PCR reads, holding one entry per CDR3 protein. The sample records 500,000 to 600,000 distinct CDR3 sequences, approximately 12% being singletons. The material was PBMCs from blood, obtained more than 35 days after vaccination. Source of these receptors: a middle-aged man who received an inactivated influenza vaccine.

The chain links TRBV20-1 to TRBJ2-1; no reliable D call. The germline CDR1 and CDR2 sequences are DFQATT and SNEGSKA (reference sequence). This CDR3 comprises 13 residues. V dropped 3 bases and J dropped 10 bases, with 16 bases sitting between them. CDR3 nucleotides: TGCAGTGCTAGTCGGTGGGGTAACCCCGAGCAGTTCTTC. It translates to CSASRWGNPEQFF.

The V gene is TRBV5-1, the J gene TRBJ1-1; 7 bases map to TRBD1. This CDR3 comprises 15 residues. With V trimmed by 5 bases and J by 0 bases, 7 bases remained unmatched. Germline V gives CDR1 SGHRS, CDR2 YFSETQ. The CDR3 sequence: CASRTRTGLNTEAFF. CDR3 in DNA: TGCGCCAGCAGGACACGGACAGGTTTGAACACTGAAGCTTTCTTT.

The chain links TRBV5-1 to TRBJ2-7; the D gene is possibly TRBD2 (6 bases). The germline V gene has CDR1 SGHRS and CDR2 YFSETQ. The CDR3 has 13 residues. Deletions cut 5 bases from V and 0 bases from J, with 9 bases between. The CDR3, as DNA: TGCGCCAGCAGTGTAGCGGCCTCCTACGAGCAGTACTTC. Its protein product is CASSVAASYEQYF.

This chain connects TRBV12-3 or TRBV12-4 to TRBJ2-2; 7 bases map to TRBD1. This CDR3 is 16 amino acids long. J gave up 5 bases and V 6 bases, and 12 bases lay outside the gene matches. In DNA form, the CDR3 reads TGTGCCAGCAGCATGCCTACAGGGGCGCTTACCGGGGAGCTGTTTTTT. It translates to CASSMPTGALTGELFF.

The gene calls are TRBV7-9 and TRBJ2-7; D is possibly TRBD1 (6 bases). In germline, CDR1 is SEHNR, CDR2 FQNEAQ (reference sequence). The V end was cut by 1 base, the J end by 6 bases, with 13 bases between. This CDR3 spans 14 amino acids. The CDR3 DNA reads as TGTGCCAGCAGCTTAGTCAAGGACAGAAGCGAGCAGTACTTC. Its protein product is CASSLVKDRSEQYF.

This clonotype has just a few counts. The chain combines TRBV4-2 with TRBJ2-7; TRBD2 might be the D (7 bases). Per germline, CDR1 LGHNA and CDR2 YNFKEQ. The ends were cut back, 0 bases at V and 3 bases at J, with 18 bases in the middle. The CDR3 consists of 17 residues. CDR3 nucleotide sequence: TGTGCCAGCAGCCAAGATCTTTCGGGGGGCGGATTCTACGAGCAGTACTTC. Encoded protein: CASSQDLSGGGFYEQYF.

The chain links TRBV2 to TRBJ2-1; TRBD2 agrees at 8 bases. CDR1 is SNHLY and CDR2 is FYNNEI in the germline V gene. The junction had 20 bases not matched to a gene; V was cut back by 5 bases and J by 8 bases. The CDR3 loop spans 18 amino acids. In DNA form, the CDR3 reads TGTGCCAGCAGTTTTAGGGGGAACGTAGCAAGGCGGGGGGATGAGCAGTTCTTC. Residues: CASSFRGNVARRGDEQFF. The full variable domain, rest sourced from reference TRBV2 and TRBJ2-1, is EPEVTQTPSHQVTQMGQEVILRCVPISNHLYFYWYRQILGQKVEFLVSFYNNEISEKSEIFDDQFSVERPDGSNFTLKIRSTKLEDSAMYFCASSFRGNVARRGDEQFFGPGTRLTVL.

The chain has TRBV2 and TRBJ2-5; the match to TRBD2 covers 11 bases. The trim removed 1 base at V and 5 bases at J, leaving 9 bases unmatched. This CDR3 spans 17 amino acids. CDR1 is SNHLY and CDR2 is FYNNEI in the germline V gene. The CDR3 DNA is TGTGCCAGCAGTGAAGGACTAGCGGGATCCCTGGGGGAGACCCAGTACTTC. It translates to CASSEGLAGSLGETQYF.

This clonotype was seen only a few times. The V gene is TRBV20-1, the J gene TRBJ2-3; no clear D. The CDR3 totals 15 residues. Germline CDR1 DFQATT, CDR2 SNEGSKA (reference sequence). V lost 4 bases, J lost 1 base, and 15 bases lay in between. CDR3 bases: TGCAGTGCTACATCACGCGACGGACGCACAGATACGCAGTATTTT. The encoded protein is CSATSRDGRTDTQYF.

V usage is TRBV7-2 and J usage is TRBJ2-7; 8 bases fit TRBD1. The CDR3 is 16 residues long. J lost 2 bases, V lost 2 bases, and 8 bases had no gene match. Germline V CDR1 and CDR2: SGHTA, FQGNSA. CDR3: CASSLFGGTGTYEQYF. The CDR3 DNA sequence: TGTGCCAGCAGCTTATTCGGCGGGACAGGAACCTACGAGCAGTACTTC.

This clonotype was observed a handful of times. The CDR3 DNA sequence: TGCGCCAGCAGTGAGTCGACGTACGCTAACTATGGCTACACCTTC. This encodes CASSESTYANYGYTF. The chain uses TRBV10-2 and TRBJ1-2; no definite D call. Between the trimmed V and J ends, which lost 0 bases and 0 bases, there was a span of 8 bases. The germline gives CDR1 WSHSY, CDR2 SAAADI. The CDR3 loop spans 15 amino acids.

This chain connects TRBV12-5 to TRBJ2-7; D not certain. Germline V lookup: CDR1 LGHNT, CDR2 FRNRAP. With 1 base removed from V and 2 bases from J, the gap between germline ends came to 18 bases. This CDR3 spans 17 amino acids. CDR3: CASGLGPAPKVTYEQYF. CDR3 coding DNA: TGTGCTAGTGGTTTGGGGCCGGCCCCCAAGGTAACCTACGAGCAGTACTTC.

The V call is TRBV7-2, the J call TRBJ2-4, with 12 positions matching TRBD2. Germline V gives CDR1 SGHTA, CDR2 FQGNSA. The CDR3 sequence is 16 residues long. With V trimmed by 5 bases and J by 2 bases, 4 bases remained unmatched. CDR3 nucleotides: TGTGCCAGCAGCCTAGGGACTAGCGGGTCCAAAAACATTCAGTACTTC. Encoded protein: CASSLGTSGSKNIQYF.

This clonotype has more than one count but fewer than ten. For the CDR3, the DNA is TGCGCCAGCAGCCAGTCCCCGGGGCGGGAGCAGTACTTC. It is translated as CASSQSPGREQYF. The rearrangement links TRBV4-1 to TRBJ2-7, with D tentatively TRBD1 or TRBD2 (5 bases each). V dropped 3 bases and J dropped 7 bases, with 13 bases sitting between them. The CDR3 is 13 amino acids. Germline values: CDR1 MGHRA, CDR2 YSYEKL.

In this sample, this clonotype turned up a few times. The chain uses TRBV10-3 and TRBJ2-7; unclear D gene. The germline V gene encodes CDR1 ENHRY and CDR2 SYGVKD. The V end lost 3 bases, the J end lost 4 bases, and 10 bases lay between the germline ends. The CDR3 extends over 13 amino acids. The CDR3 is CAISETSGYEQYF. CDR3 DNA: TGTGCCATCAGTGAAACATCCGGATACGAGCAGTACTTC.

This clonotype was observed a handful of times. The J gene is TRBJ2-1, the V gene TRBV27, with a possible D match to TRBD1 (5 bases). The CDR3 is 15 amino acids. Germline CDR1 and CDR2: MNHEY and SMNVEV (reference sequence). The ends were cut back, 1 base at V and 1 base at J, with 8 bases in the middle. DNA for the CDR3: TGTGCCAGCAGTTTATTTAGGGGTTCCTACAATGAGCAGTTCTTC. Its protein product is CASSLFRGSYNEQFF.

This clonotype was seen a handful of times. The CDR3 protein is CASSTGAKTQYF. The CDR3 DNA is TGTGCCAGCAGTACAGGGGCAAAGACCCAGTACTTC. This chain links TRBV14 with TRBJ2-5, with TRBD1 identical over 7 bases. Germline V CDR1 and CDR2: SGHDN, FVKESK. Trimming at V came to 6 bases and at J to 6 bases, leaving 4 bases not matched to a gene. This CDR3 is 12 amino acids long.